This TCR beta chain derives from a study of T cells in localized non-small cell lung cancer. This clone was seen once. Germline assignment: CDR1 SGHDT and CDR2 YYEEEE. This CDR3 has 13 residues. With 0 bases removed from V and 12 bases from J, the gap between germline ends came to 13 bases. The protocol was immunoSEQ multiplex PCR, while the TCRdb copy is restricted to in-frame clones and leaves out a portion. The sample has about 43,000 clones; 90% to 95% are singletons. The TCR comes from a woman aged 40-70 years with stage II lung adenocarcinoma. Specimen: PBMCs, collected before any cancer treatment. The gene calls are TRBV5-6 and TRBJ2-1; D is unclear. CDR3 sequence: CASSLEARWGQFF. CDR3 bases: TGTGCCAGCAGCTTGGAGGCTAGGTGGGGGCAGTTCTTC.